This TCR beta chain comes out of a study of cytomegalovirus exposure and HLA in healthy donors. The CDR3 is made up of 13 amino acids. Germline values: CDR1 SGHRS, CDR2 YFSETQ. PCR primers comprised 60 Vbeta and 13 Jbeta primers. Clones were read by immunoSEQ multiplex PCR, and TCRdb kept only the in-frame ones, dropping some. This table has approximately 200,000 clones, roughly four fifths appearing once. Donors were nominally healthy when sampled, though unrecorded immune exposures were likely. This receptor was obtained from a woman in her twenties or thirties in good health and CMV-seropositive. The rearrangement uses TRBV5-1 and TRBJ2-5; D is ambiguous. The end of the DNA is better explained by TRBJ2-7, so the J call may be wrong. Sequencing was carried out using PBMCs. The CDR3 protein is CASSTDFPYEQYF. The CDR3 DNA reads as TGCGCCAGCAGCACCGATTTCCCCTACGAGCAGTACTTC.